This T cell receptor (beta chain) was documented in a study of cytomegalovirus exposure and HLA in healthy donors. Trimming stripped 4 bases from V and 0 bases from J, with 13 bases between. This CDR3 is 16 amino acids long. Germline V gives CDR1 SGHRS, CDR2 YFSETQ. Assay: immunoSEQ multiplex PCR; the TCRdb copy retains only in-frame clones and omits some. The data contain 150,000 to 200,000 clones, about 95% of them singletons. The receptor was isolated from a woman aged 18-35 years in good health and CMV-seronegative. Specimen: PBMCs. The chain carries TRBV5-1 and TRBJ1-4; D gene unclear. CDR3 DNA: TGCGCCAGCAGCAATCGACGGAGTGCAACTAATGAAAAACTGTTTTTT. This encodes CASSNRRSATNEKLFF.